This T cell receptor beta chain comes out of a study of CD8+ T cells in alopecia areata. Study-wide background: The authors scored treated patients' severity by affected scalp percentage.

Extracted RNA was reverse transcribed into cDNA, the sequencing template. Generated by immunoSEQ multiplex PCR, the TCRdb table keeps only in-frame clones and is missing some. The sample consists of some 200,000 clones, roughly 60% of them appearing once. Treatment reported: oral pan-JAK inhibitor, 5-10 mg twice daily. This clone was found a few times. The receptor was isolated from a human donor with alopecia areata. Source: CD4+ T cells sorted from blood, taken at week 24, from a patient treated with tofacitinib.

The CDR3 reads CASRYIAGEGADTQYF. CDR3 sequence (DNA): TGTGCCAGCAGATATATAGCGGGAGAAGGGGCAGATACGCAGTATTTT. The rearrangement joins TRBV28 to TRBJ2-3; TRBD2 agrees at 9 bases. The CDR3 has 16 residues. Germline loops: CDR1 MDHEN, CDR2 SYDVKM. Unmatched junction bases numbered 11, after V lost 6 bases and J lost 4 bases.